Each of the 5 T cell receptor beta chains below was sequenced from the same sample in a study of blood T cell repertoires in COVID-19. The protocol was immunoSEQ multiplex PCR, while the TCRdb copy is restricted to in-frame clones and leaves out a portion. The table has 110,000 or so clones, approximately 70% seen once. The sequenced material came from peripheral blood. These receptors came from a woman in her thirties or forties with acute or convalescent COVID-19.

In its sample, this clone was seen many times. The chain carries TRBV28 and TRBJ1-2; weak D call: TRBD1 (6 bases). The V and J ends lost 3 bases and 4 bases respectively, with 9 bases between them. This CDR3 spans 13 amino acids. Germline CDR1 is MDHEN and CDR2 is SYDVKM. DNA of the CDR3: TGTGCCAGCAGTTTGGGGGCGGGCTATGGCTACACCTTC. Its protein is CASSLGAGYGYTF.

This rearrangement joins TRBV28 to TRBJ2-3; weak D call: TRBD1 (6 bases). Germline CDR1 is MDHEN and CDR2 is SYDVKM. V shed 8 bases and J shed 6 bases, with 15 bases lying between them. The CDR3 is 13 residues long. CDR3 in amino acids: CASGRQGSDTQYF. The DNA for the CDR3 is TGTGCCAGCGGAAGGCAGGGGTCGGATACGCAGTATTTT.

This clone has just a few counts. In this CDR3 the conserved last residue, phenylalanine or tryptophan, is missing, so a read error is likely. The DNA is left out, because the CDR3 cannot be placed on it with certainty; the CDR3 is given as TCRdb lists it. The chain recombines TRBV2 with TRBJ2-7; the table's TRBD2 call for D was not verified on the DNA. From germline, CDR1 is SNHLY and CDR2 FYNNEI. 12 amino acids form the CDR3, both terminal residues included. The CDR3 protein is CASSGGLAGVAT.

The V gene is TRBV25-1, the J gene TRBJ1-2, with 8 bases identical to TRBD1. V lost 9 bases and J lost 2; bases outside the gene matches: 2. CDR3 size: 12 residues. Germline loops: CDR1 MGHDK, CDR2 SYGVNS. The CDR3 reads CARNRGNYGYTF. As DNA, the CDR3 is TGTGCCAGAAACAGGGGGAACTATGGCTACACCTTC.

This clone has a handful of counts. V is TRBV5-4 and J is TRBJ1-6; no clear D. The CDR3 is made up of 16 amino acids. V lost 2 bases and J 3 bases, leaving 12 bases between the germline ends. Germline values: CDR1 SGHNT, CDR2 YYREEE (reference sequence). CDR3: CASSLRGGFYNSPLHF. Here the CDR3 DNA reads TGTGCCAGCAGCTTAAGAGGAGGGTTCTATAATTCACCCCTCCACTTT.